The 31 T cell receptor beta chains listed next were all sequenced from one sample in a study of blood T cell repertoires in COVID-19. Sequenced by immunoSEQ multiplex PCR; TCRdb stores in-frame clones only, minus some. The sample includes 400,000 to 450,000 clones, about 91% seen only once; the top ten take around 12%. Sequencing used peripheral blood. The receptors derive from a woman aged 45-65 years with COVID-19, enrolled during active disease.

The sample holds a few counts of this clone. This chain uses TRBV6-1 with TRBJ1-1; 7 positions match TRBD1. This CDR3 is 12 amino acids long. Germline V lookup: CDR1 MNHNS, CDR2 SASEGT. Trimming at V came to 0 bases and at J to 11 bases, leaving 3 bases not matched to a gene. The CDR3 coding sequence is TGTGCCAGCAGTGAAGCTGACAGGGAGGCTTTCTTT. Translating it yields CASSEADREAFF.

V and J are TRBV13 and TRBJ1-4, with 7 positions matching TRBD1. The junction had 5 bases not matched to a gene; V was cut back by 4 bases and J by 6 bases. In germline, CDR1 is PRHDT, CDR2 FYEKMQ (reference sequence). This CDR3 comprises 14 residues. This chain's CDR3 is CASSSGQLDEKLFF. In DNA form, the CDR3 reads TGTGCCAGCAGCTCGGGACAGCTAGATGAAAAACTGTTTTTT.

This clone occurred once. The V gene is TRBV12-3 or TRBV12-4, the J gene TRBJ1-1; unclear D gene. The V and J ends lost 5 bases and 7 bases respectively, with 8 bases between them. The CDR3 has 11 amino acids. CDR3 sequence: CASSVRGEAFF. CDR3 sequence (DNA): TGTGCCAGCAGTGTCCGAGGTGAAGCTTTCTTT.

The CDR3 protein is CASGLDAGSSYGYTF. CDR3 in DNA: TGTGCTAGTGGTTTGGACGCCGGGTCATCCTATGGCTACACCTTC. The gene calls are TRBV12-5 and TRBJ1-2; no clear D. This CDR3 comprises 15 residues. CDR1 and CDR2 (germline): LGHNT, FRNRAP. V lost 1 base and J lost 4, with 13 bases in between.

The chain links TRBV18 to TRBJ1-6; 7 nucleotides agree with TRBD1. Losses at the gene ends were 3 bases for V and 7 bases for J; bases not matched to a gene: 3. Germline-derived CDR1 and CDR2 are KGHSH and LQKENI. The CDR3 is made up of 14 amino acids. The CDR3 DNA reads as TGTGCCAGCTCACCGGAACAGGGGAATTCACCCCTCCACTTT. This encodes CASSPEQGNSPLHF.

The CDR3 DNA follows: TGCGCCAGCAGCTTGACCGCGCTCGAGGGCTACACCTTC. Translated, it gives CASSLTALEGYTF. This chain joins TRBV5-1 and TRBJ1-2; unclear D gene. Germline assignment: CDR1 SGHRS and CDR2 YFSETQ. CDR3 length equals 13 residues. The V end lost 1 base, the J end lost 8 bases, and 12 bases lay between the germline ends.

As regards this clone: The same CDR3 arises from other DNA sequences in this sample as well. The chain has TRBV2 and TRBJ1-1; D is possibly TRBD1 (6 bases). CDR1 and CDR2 (germline): SNHLY, FYNNEI. The CDR3 consists of 11 residues. The V end lost 6 bases, the J end lost 4 bases, and 6 bases lay between the germline ends. The CDR3 nucleotides are TGTGCCAGCAGAGGGGGCACTGAAGCTTTCTTT. This codes for CASRGGTEAFF.

The chain carries TRBV28 and TRBJ1-6; possibly TRBD1 for D (5 bases). There are 15 residues in the CDR3. The ends were cut back, 6 bases at V and 2 bases at J, with 11 bases in the middle. Germline values: CDR1 MDHEN, CDR2 SYDVKM. The CDR3 here is CASRAEGTYNSPLHF. CDR3 nucleotides: TGTGCCAGCAGAGCGGAGGGGACCTATAATTCACCCCTCCACTTT.

This clone has just one count. This sequence joins TRBV6-6 and TRBJ2-2; 9 bases map to TRBD2. Germline V gene data show CDR1 as MNHNY and CDR2 as SVGAGI (reference sequence). With V trimmed by 8 bases and J by 4 bases, 5 bases remained unmatched. The CDR3 is 14 amino acids. The CDR3 bases are TGTGCCAGCGCGGGGGGGGCGCGCACCGGGGAGCTGTTTTTT. This encodes CASAGGARTGELFF.

The chain is built from TRBV6-6 and TRBJ2-3; the D gene is possibly TRBD2 (7 bases). CDR1 is MNHNY and CDR2 is SVGAGI in the germline V gene (reference sequence). This CDR3 has 14 amino acids. The V end lost 6 bases, the J end lost 1 base, and 11 bases lay between the germline ends. CDR3 DNA sequence: TGTGCCAGCAGACGGGGGGCCCGCACAGATACGCAGTATTTT. Translating gives CASRRGARTDTQYF.

This chain connects TRBV12-3 or TRBV12-4 to TRBJ1-1; weak D call: TRBD1 (6 bases). The CDR3 contains 11 residues. V was trimmed by 6 bases and J by 11 bases, leaving 13 bases between them. The CDR3 region has the DNA TGTGCCAGCAGCTCCCGAGGGGGTGCTTTCTTT. Translated: CASSSRGGAFF.

This clone has only one observation. The chain links TRBV2 to TRBJ1-1; 7 nucleotides line up with TRBD1. CDR1 SNHLY and CDR2 FYNNEI come from the germline V gene. The J segment lost 6 bases and the V segment lost 4 bases, leaving 2 bases of the junction unmatched. The CDR3 consists of 12 residues. This CDR3 is CASSAGGAEAFF. DNA of the CDR3: TGTGCCAGCAGTGCAGGGGGTGCTGAAGCTTTCTTT.

The chain carries TRBV3-1 (or the pseudogene TRBV3-2) and TRBJ1-1, with unresolved D. V lost 0 bases and J 11 bases, leaving 16 bases between the germline ends. CDR3 length: 14 residues. CDR1 LGHDT and CDR2 YNNKEL come from the germline V gene (reference sequence). In nucleotides, the CDR3 is TGTGCCAGCAGCCAAGATTTGACCCTTCAAGCGGCTTTCTTT. Translated: CASSQDLTLQAAFF.

The V call is TRBV2, the J call TRBJ1-1, with TRBD1 matching 9 bases. V shed 6 bases and J 4 bases; nucleotides not matched to a gene: 9. The length of the CDR3 is 15 residues. CDR1 is SNHLY and CDR2 is FYNNEI in the germline V gene. The CDR3 sequence: CASRGGTGLSTEAFF. The CDR3 DNA follows: TGTGCCAGCAGGGGGGGGACAGGGTTGAGCACTGAAGCTTTCTTT.

The J gene is TRBJ1-5, the V gene TRBV5-1; no clear D. CDR1 is SGHRS, CDR2 YFSETQ, per germline. CDR3 length: 14 amino acids. Trimming took 0 bases from V and 8 from J, leaving 12 bases between them. Here the CDR3 reads CASSLDYLTEPQHF. The DNA of the CDR3 is TGCGCCAGCAGCTTGGATTACCTGACTGAGCCCCAGCATTTT.

Regarding this clone: At one end the junction does not follow the germline gene, possibly because of a read error. V is TRBV9 and J is TRBJ1-1, with a tentative D call TRBD1 (6 bases). The CDR3 is 11 amino acids. The germline V gene encodes CDR1 SGDLS and CDR2 YYNGEE. CDR3 sequence reads: CASSVPQGIIF. The CDR3, as DNA: TGTGCCAGCAGCGTGCCACAGGGTATTATCTTT.

V usage is TRBV20-1 and J usage is TRBJ1-6; D is unclear. V lost 3 bases and J 10 bases, leaving 13 bases between the germline ends. Germline V gene data show CDR1 as DFQATT and CDR2 as SNEGSKA (reference sequence). CDR3 size: 13 residues. The CDR3: CSASLGRMSPLHF. For the CDR3, the DNA is TGCAGTGCTAGTCTGGGCAGGATGTCACCCCTCCACTTT.

The chain has TRBV7-6 and TRBJ2-1; tentatively, D is TRBD2 (7 bases). Per germline, CDR1 SGHVS and CDR2 FNYEAQ. The CDR3 runs to 16 residues. Trimming stripped 1 base from V and 8 bases from J, with 18 bases between. The chain's CDR3 is CASSLEVGGLKDEQFF. CDR3 nucleotides: TGTGCCAGCAGCTTAGAGGTGGGGGGGCTTAAAGATGAGCAGTTCTTC.

V and J are TRBV2 and TRBJ1-2, with unresolved D. The CDR3 sequence is 13 residues long. Germline CDR1 reads SNHLY; CDR2 reads FYNNEI. With 5 bases removed from V and 9 bases from J, the gap between germline ends came to 16 bases. CDR3 region: CASSPGRAGSYTF. Here the CDR3 DNA reads TGTGCCAGCAGTCCCGGGAGGGCGGGTAGCTACACCTTC. Full variable domain (missing parts from reference TRBV2 and TRBJ1-2): EPEVTQTPSHQVTQMGQEVILRCVPISNHLYFYWYRQILGQKVEFLVSFYNNEISEKSEIFDDQFSVERPDGSNFTLKIRSTKLEDSAMYFCASSPGRAGSYTFGSGTRLTVV.

The chain carries TRBV5-1 and TRBJ2-5, with 11 bases fitting TRBD1. V was pared by 3 bases and J by 4 bases, with 8 bases of the junction left unmatched. The CDR3 loop spans 16 amino acids. Germline V lookup: CDR1 SGHRS, CDR2 YFSETQ. The CDR3 loop reads CASSYVSGQGVETQYF. DNA of the CDR3: TGCGCCAGCAGCTACGTATCGGGACAGGGGGTAGAGACCCAGTACTTC.

The chain has TRBV2 and TRBJ1-5; a possible D gene is TRBD1 (5 bases). In germline, CDR1 is SNHLY, CDR2 FYNNEI. CDR3 length: 15 amino acids. Trimming took 0 bases from V and 7 from J, leaving 13 bases between them. The CDR3 here is CASSEAKGLGQPQHF. The DNA for the CDR3 is TGTGCCAGCAGTGAAGCAAAGGGGCTGGGGCAGCCCCAGCATTTT.

In the case of this clone: The same CDR3 also results from other DNA sequences found in this sample. The V and J genes are TRBV9 and TRBJ2-3, with 7 bases aligning to TRBD2. Germline assignment: CDR1 SGDLS and CDR2 YYNGEE. Germline trimming cut 0 bases from V and 0 bases from J; bases unmatched to any gene: 1. The CDR3 length is 15 residues. CDR3 region: CASSVGAGSTDTQYF. CDR3 nucleotide sequence: TGTGCCAGCAGCGTAGGAGCGGGGAGCACAGATACGCAGTATTTT. Based on the CDR3 plus reference TRBV9 and TRBJ2-3, the full variable domain is DSGVTQTPKHLITATGQRVTLRCSPRSGDLSVYWYQQSLDQGLQFLIQYYNGEERAKGNILERFSAQQFPDLHSELNLSSLELGDSALYFCASSVGAGSTDTQYFGPGTRLTVL.

The CDR3 DNA reads as TGCAGTGCTAGTGGCGGGGAGAGTAACAATGAGCAGTTCTTC. The encoded protein is CSASGGESNNEQFF. The gene calls are TRBV20-1 and TRBJ2-1; possibly TRBD2 for D (6 bases). V lost 3 bases, J lost 5 bases, and 14 bases lay in between. CDR3 length: 14 residues. Germline CDR1 is DFQATT and CDR2 is SNEGSKA (reference sequence).

The chain employs TRBV29-1 and TRBJ2-1; D gene uncertain. V dropped 1 base and J dropped 7 bases, with 5 bases sitting between them. This CDR3 has 11 amino acids. In germline, CDR1 is SQVTM, CDR2 ANQGSEA. CDR3 nucleotides: TGCAGCGTTGAAGCCGGGAATGAGCAGTTCTTC. Translated: CSVEAGNEQFF.

The CDR3 nucleotides read TGTGCCAGTTGGTTCCCGGGACAGGGGGGCTCTGGCTACACCTTC. Amino acids: CASWFPGQGGSGYTF. This chain links TRBV19 with TRBJ1-2, with TRBD1 identical over 11 bases. V lost 8 bases and J lost 7; bases outside the gene matches: 12. The CDR3 has 15 residues. Germline CDR1 LNHDA, CDR2 SQIVND (reference sequence).

The chain combines TRBV28 with TRBJ1-2, with 7 bases aligning to TRBD1. With V trimmed by 6 bases and J by 7 bases, 5 bases remained unmatched. CDR3 length: 12 amino acids. In germline, CDR1 is MDHEN, CDR2 SYDVKM. The CDR3 bases are TGTGCCAGCAGCTCTACAGGGGTTGGCTACACCTTC. Amino acid sequence: CASSSTGVGYTF.

The J gene is TRBJ1-1, the V gene TRBV19; D remains unclear. Germline V gene lookup returns CDR1 LNHDA and CDR2 SQIVND (reference sequence). The CDR3 loop spans 11 amino acids. V gave up 7 bases and J gave up 1 base, with 4 bases separating them. The CDR3 DNA follows: TGTGCCAGTACTAGGAACACTGAAGCTTTCTTT. Amino acids: CASTRNTEAFF.

The V and J genes are TRBV5-1 and TRBJ1-1, with 8 nucleotides matching TRBD1. The CDR3 length is 14 residues. Germline CDR1 is SGHRS and CDR2 is YFSETQ. After removal of 3 bases from V and 4 bases from J, the junction contained 5 bases not matched to a gene. CDR3 bases: TGCGCCAGCAGCTCTGCAGGGGGCCTCACTGAAGCTTTCTTT. This gives the protein CASSSAGGLTEAFF.

The chain links TRBV5-4 to TRBJ2-1; weak D call: TRBD1 (5 bases). Germline V gene data show CDR1 as SGHNT and CDR2 as YYREEE (reference sequence). The CDR3 length is 13 residues. V lost 0 bases to trimming and J lost 12 bases, with 13 bases between them. CDR3 region: CASSLALGQWQFF. The CDR3 nucleotides are TGTGCCAGCAGCTTGGCCCTAGGACAATGGCAGTTCTTC.

This chain uses TRBV2 with TRBJ1-4; TRBD1 aligns across 8 bases. Trimming took 6 bases from V and 4 from J; bases not matched to a gene: 1. The germline gives CDR1 SNHLY, CDR2 FYNNEI. The CDR3 consists of 13 residues. The CDR3 protein is CASRTGVNEKLFF. The CDR3 nucleotides read TGTGCCAGCAGGACAGGGGTTAATGAAAAACTGTTTTTT. The variable domain in full, with the rest retrieved from reference TRBV2 and TRBJ1-4, is EPEVTQTPSHQVTQMGQEVILRCVPISNHLYFYWYRQILGQKVEFLVSFYNNEISEKSEIFDDQFSVERPDGSNFTLKIRSTKLEDSAMYFCASRTGVNEKLFFGSGTQLSVL.

Only a few counts were recorded for this clone. The gene calls are TRBV27 and TRBJ2-2; TRBD1 matches at 7 bases. Germline CDR1 MNHEY, CDR2 SMNVEV (reference sequence). V lost 6 bases to trimming and J lost 7 bases; unmatched junction nucleotides: 11. The CDR3 totals 15 residues. The CDR3 is CASRTELQGSGELFF. CDR3 sequence (DNA): TGTGCCAGCAGGACGGAGTTACAGGGGAGCGGGGAGCTGTTTTTT.